What follows are 7 T cell receptor beta chains derived from one specimen sequenced in a study of cytomegalovirus exposure and HLA in healthy donors. PCR was performed using 60 Vbeta and 13 Jbeta primers. TCRdb keeps only in-frame clones here, not all; method: immunoSEQ multiplex PCR. In the table there are about 130,000 clones, 75% to 85% of which are singletons. Material for sequencing was PBMCs. Receptor source: a girl aged 2 to 9 in good health and CMV-seronegative.

The chain is built from TRBV7-9 and TRBJ2-5; D might be TRBD2 (6 bases). With 4 bases removed from V and 3 bases from J, the gap between germline ends came to 18 bases. The CDR3 is made up of 16 amino acids. CDR1 SEHNR and CDR2 FQNEAQ come from the germline V gene (reference sequence). CDR3 residues: CASSSGLTAGKETQYF. The CDR3 DNA reads TGTGCCAGCAGCTCAGGATTAACAGCGGGTAAAGAGACCCAGTACTTC.

This chain uses TRBV5-1 with TRBJ2-3; TRBD2 aligns across 8 bases. Germline V CDR1 and CDR2: SGHRS, YFSETQ. Unmatched junction bases numbered 5, after V lost 1 base and J lost 4 bases. The CDR3 length is 15 residues. In DNA, the CDR3 is TGCGCCAGCAGCTTGACGGGAGGGGACGCAGATACGCAGTATTTT. It translates to CASSLTGGDADTQYF.

This chain uses TRBV30 with TRBJ2-3, with a weak D call TRBD1 (6 bases). The CDR3 has 14 residues. Trimming took 4 bases from V and 2 from J, leaving 13 bases between them. Germline V gene sequence: CDR1 GTSNPN, CDR2 SVGIG (reference sequence). CDR3 protein: CAWTPDRHTDTQYF. The CDR3 DNA sequence: TGTGCCTGGACCCCGGACAGACACACAGATACGCAGTATTTT.

This chain links TRBV20-1 with TRBJ1-2, with D tentatively TRBD1 (6 bases). Germline V gene lookup returns CDR1 DFQATT and CDR2 SNEGSKA (reference sequence). The CDR3 length is 11 residues. The germline V and J ends were trimmed by 5 bases and 6 bases, with 10 bases remaining between them. In DNA, the CDR3 is TGCAGTGCTGAGCAGGGGAATGGCTACACCTTC. This translates into CSAEQGNGYTF.

The rearrangement uses TRBV27 and TRBJ2-1, with a tentative D call TRBD2 (5 bases). Germline values: CDR1 MNHEY, CDR2 SMNVEV (reference sequence). The CDR3 covers 15 residues. Trimming left V 0 bases short and J 2 bases short, with 8 bases between. The CDR3 nucleotides read TGTGCCAGCAGTTTATCGGGAGCTCCCTACAATGAGCAGTTCTTC. It codes for CASSLSGAPYNEQFF.

This clone occurred a few times. The chain couples TRBV29-1 to TRBJ1-2, with D perhaps TRBD1 (5 bases). CDR1 is SQVTM, CDR2 ANQGSEA, per germline. With 0 bases removed from V and 6 bases from J, the gap between germline ends came to 17 bases. This CDR3 is built from 15 residues. CDR3 DNA sequence: TGCAGCGTTGAAGATGGGGTGAGGACACGGAATGGCTACACCTTC. Protein: CSVEDGVRTRNGYTF.

The V call is TRBV19, the J call TRBJ1-5; TRBD1 aligns across 7 bases. V shed 1 base and J 5 bases; nucleotides not matched to a gene: 5. Looked up from germline, CDR1 is LNHDA and CDR2 is SQIVND (reference sequence). The CDR3 is made up of 15 amino acids. In DNA, the CDR3 is TGTGCCAGTAGTATAGGGCCACAGGGGCATCAGCCCCAGCATTTT. Translation gives CASSIGPQGHQPQHF. Together with reference TRBV19 and TRBJ1-5, the CDR3 gives the full variable domain: DGGITQSPKYLFRKEGQNVTLSCEQNLNHDAMYWYRQDPGQGLRLIYYSQIVNDFQKGDIAEGYSVSREKKESFPLTVTSAQKNPTAFYLCASSIGPQGHQPQHFGDGTRLSIL.